This entry is about one T cell receptor beta chain. This sample is part of a study of CD8 T cells in Susac syndrome. The RNA, about 0.5 to 1 ug, was put through reverse transcription using random hexamers. One entry per CDR3 protein, called by TCRdb with MiXCR from the immunoSEQ multiplex PCR reads. The sample has about 150,000 distinct CDR3 sequences, roughly 94% seen once. CDR3 length equals 12 residues. V was clipped by 11 bases and J by 7 bases, with 18 bases between them. The V and J genes are TRBV6-7 and TRBJ2-7, with D unresolved. TRBV6-7 is given ORF status, its function remaining uncertain. This clonotype was obtained from a human donor in good health. The sequencing input was CD4+ T cells from PBMCs. CDR3 in DNA: TGTGCCCGCTCTGAGGTGTTCGAGGAGCAGTACTTC. It codes for CARSEVFEEQYF.